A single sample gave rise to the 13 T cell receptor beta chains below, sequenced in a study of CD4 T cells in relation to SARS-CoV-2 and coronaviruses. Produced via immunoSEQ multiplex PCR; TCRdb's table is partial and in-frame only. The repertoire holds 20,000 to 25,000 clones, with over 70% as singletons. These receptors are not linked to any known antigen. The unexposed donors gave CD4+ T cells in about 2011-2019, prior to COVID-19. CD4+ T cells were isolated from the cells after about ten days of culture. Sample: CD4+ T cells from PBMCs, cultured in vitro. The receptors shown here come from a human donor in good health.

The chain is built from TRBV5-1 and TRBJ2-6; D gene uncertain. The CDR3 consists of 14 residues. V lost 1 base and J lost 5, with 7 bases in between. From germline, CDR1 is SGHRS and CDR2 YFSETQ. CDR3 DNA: TGCGCCAGCAGCTTGTCTTCGCGGGCCAACGTCCTGACTTTC. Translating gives CASSLSSRANVLTF.

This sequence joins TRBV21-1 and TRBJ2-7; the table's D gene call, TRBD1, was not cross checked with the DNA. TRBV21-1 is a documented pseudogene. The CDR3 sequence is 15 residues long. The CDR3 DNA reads TGTGCCAGCAGCAATGGGACAGGCAAACCAGCCCAGCAGTACTTC. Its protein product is CASSNGTGKPAQQYF.

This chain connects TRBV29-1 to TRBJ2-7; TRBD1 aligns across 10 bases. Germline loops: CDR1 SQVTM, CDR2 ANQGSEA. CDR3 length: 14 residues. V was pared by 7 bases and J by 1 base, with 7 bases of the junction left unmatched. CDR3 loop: CSGRTGGLSYEQYF. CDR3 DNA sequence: TGCAGCGGACGGACAGGGGGTCTTTCCTACGAGCAGTACTTC.

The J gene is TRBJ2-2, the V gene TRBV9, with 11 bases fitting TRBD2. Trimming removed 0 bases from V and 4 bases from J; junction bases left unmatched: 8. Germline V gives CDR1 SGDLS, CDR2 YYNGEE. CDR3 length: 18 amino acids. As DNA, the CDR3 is TGTGCCAGCAGCGTAGAACTAGCGGGAGCCGTGGGCACCGGGGAGCTGTTTTTT. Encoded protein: CASSVELAGAVGTGELFF.

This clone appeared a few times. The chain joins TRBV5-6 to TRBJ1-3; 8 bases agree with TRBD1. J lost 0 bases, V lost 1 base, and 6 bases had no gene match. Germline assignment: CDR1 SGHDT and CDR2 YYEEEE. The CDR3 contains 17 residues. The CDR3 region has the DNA TGTGCCAGCAGCTTGAGCGAACAGGGGGGCTCTGGAAACACCATATATTTT. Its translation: CASSLSEQGGSGNTIYF.

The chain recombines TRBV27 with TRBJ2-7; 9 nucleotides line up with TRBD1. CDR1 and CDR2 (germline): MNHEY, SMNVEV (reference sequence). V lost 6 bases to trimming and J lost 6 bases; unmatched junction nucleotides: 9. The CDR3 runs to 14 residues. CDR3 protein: CASRPGTGYSEQYF. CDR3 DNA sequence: TGTGCCAGCAGACCCGGGACAGGGTACAGCGAGCAGTACTTC.

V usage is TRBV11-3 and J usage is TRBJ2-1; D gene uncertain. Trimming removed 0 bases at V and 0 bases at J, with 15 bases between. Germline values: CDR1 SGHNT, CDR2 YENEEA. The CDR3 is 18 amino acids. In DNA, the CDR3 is TGTGCCAGCAGCTTAGAAAGGGCCCCCTATAGCTCCTACAATGAGCAGTTCTTC. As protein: CASSLERAPYSSYNEQFF.

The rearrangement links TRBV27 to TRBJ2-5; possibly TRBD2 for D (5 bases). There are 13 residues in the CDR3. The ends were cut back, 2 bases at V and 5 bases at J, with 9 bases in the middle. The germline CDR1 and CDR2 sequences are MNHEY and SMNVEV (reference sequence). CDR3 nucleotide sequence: TGTGCCAGCAGTTTACGGGGTGCGGAGACCCAGTACTTC. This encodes CASSLRGAETQYF.

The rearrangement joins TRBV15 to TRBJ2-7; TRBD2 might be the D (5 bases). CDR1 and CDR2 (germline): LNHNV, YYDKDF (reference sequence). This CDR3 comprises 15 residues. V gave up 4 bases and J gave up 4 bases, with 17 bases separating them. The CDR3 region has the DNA TGTGCCACCAGCATAGGTGGGCGGGTGGGGTACGAGCAGTACTTC. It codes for CATSIGGRVGYEQYF.

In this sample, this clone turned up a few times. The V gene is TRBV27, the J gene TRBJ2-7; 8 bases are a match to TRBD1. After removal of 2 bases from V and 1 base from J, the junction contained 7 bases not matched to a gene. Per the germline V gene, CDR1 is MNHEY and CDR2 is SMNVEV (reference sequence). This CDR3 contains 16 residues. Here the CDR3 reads CASSLGGQGRSYEQYF. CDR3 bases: TGTGCCAGCAGTTTAGGTGGACAGGGCCGGTCCTACGAGCAGTACTTC.

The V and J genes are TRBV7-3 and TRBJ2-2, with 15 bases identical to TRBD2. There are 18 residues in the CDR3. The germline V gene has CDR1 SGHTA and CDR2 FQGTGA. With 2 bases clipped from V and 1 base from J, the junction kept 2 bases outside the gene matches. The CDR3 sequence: CASSLGTSGRWNTGELFF. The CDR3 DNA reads TGTGCCAGCAGCTTAGGGACTAGCGGGAGGTGGAACACCGGGGAGCTGTTTTTT.

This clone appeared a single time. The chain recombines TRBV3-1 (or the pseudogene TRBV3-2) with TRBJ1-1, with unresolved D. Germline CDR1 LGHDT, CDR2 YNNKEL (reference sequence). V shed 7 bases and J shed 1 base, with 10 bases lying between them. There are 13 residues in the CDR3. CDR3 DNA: TGTGCCAGCACGTCCCGGGGGAACACTGAAGCTTTCTTT. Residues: CASTSRGNTEAFF.

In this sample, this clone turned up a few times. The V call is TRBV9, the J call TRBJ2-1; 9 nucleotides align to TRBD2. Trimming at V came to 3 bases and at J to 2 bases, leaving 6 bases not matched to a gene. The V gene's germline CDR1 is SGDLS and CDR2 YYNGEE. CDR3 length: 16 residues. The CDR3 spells CASSARLAGPYNEQFF. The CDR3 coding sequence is TGTGCCAGCAGCGCCCGCCTAGCGGGACCCTACAATGAGCAGTTCTTC.